The T cell receptor beta chain under discussion was sequenced for a study of T cells after yellow fever vaccination. The germline V and J ends were trimmed by 0 bases and 8 bases, with 34 bases remaining between them. The germline V gene encodes CDR1 MNHNY and CDR2 SVGAGI (reference sequence). The CDR3 covers 21 residues. TCRdb processed the 5' RACE reads anew with MiXCR; each CDR3 protein has one entry. The sample consists of hundreds of thousands of distinct CDR3 sequences, about 12% of them appearing once. The source is a young man who received the YFV17D yellow fever vaccine. The source material was CD4+ T cells sorted from PBMCs, sampled 15 days after the yellow fever booster vaccination. The chain is built from TRBV6-6 and TRBJ1-1; D not certain. CDR3 amino acids: CASSYSISQPQRVKGSWEAFF. In nucleotides, the CDR3 is TGTGCCAGCAGTTACTCGATTTCACAGCCACAGAGGGTTAAGGGATCTTGGGAAGCTTTCTTT.